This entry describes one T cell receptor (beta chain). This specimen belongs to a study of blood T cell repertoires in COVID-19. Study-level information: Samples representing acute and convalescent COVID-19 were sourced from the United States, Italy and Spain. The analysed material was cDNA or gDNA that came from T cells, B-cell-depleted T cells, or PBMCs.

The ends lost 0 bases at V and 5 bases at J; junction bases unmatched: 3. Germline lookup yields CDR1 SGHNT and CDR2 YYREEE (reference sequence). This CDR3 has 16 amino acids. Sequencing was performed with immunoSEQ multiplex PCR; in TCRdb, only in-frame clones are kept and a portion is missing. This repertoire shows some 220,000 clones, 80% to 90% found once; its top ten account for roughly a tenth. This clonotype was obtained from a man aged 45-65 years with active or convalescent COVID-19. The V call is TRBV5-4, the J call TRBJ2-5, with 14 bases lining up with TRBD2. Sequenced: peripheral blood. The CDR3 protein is CASSLGLAGGWETQYF. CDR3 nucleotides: TGTGCCAGCAGCTTGGGACTAGCGGGAGGGTGGGAGACCCAGTACTTC.